A single T cell receptor beta chain is shown here with its context. The data stem from a study of blood T cell repertoires in COVID-19. Trimming removed 5 bases from V and 2 bases from J; junction bases left unmatched: 9. CDR1 and CDR2 (germline): PRHDT, FYEKMQ (reference sequence). The CDR3 has 16 amino acids. Enrolled through a virtual design, the participants were between about 18 and 100 years of age and came from about two dozen US areas. Participant-given clinical history determined each cohort assignment. The method was immunoSEQ multiplex PCR; TCRdb's version includes in-frame clones alone and lacks a portion of them. This sample has roughly 260,000 clones, with roughly 87% found just once.

The TCR originated in a woman in her twenties or thirties with acute COVID-19. The specimen was PBMCs or T cells enriched from blood (not recorded which). V and J are TRBV13 and TRBJ1-2; 9 bases align to TRBD1. The CDR3 sequence is CASSTIRQGGNYGYTF. The DNA of the CDR3 is TGTGCCAGCAGCACCATTAGACAGGGGGGAAACTATGGCTACACCTTC. Using reference TRBV13 and TRBJ1-2 for the parts outside the CDR3, the full variable domain is AAGVIQSPRHLIKEKRETATLKCYPIPRHDTVYWYQQGPGQDPQFLISFYEKMQSDKGSIPDRFSAQQFSDYHSELNMSSLELGDSALYFCASSTIRQGGNYGYTFGSGTRLTVV.